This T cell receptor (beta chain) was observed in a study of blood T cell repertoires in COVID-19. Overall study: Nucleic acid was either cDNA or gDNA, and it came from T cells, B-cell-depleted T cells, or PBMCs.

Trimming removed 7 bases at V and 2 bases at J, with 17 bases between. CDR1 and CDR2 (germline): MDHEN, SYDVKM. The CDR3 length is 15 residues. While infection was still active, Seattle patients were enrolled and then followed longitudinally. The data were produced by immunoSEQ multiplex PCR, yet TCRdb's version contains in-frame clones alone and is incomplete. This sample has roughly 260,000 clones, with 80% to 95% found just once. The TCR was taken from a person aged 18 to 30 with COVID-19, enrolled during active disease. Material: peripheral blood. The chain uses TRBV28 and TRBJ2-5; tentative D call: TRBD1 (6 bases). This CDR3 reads CASIQRDTLQETQYF. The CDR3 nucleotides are TGTGCCAGCATTCAACGGGACACCTTACAAGAGACCCAGTACTTC.